The next 21 T cell receptor beta chains were all read from a single sample in a study of blood T cell repertoires in COVID-19. Clones were sequenced by immunoSEQ multiplex PCR, and TCRdb holds only the in-frame ones, with some missing. This table has about 160,000 clones, 85% appearing once. Specimen: peripheral blood. Receptors were obtained from a woman aged 50 to 65 with COVID-19, enrolled during active disease.

The gene calls are TRBV11-1 and TRBJ2-5; possible D gene TRBD2, 6 bases. The CDR3 runs 14 residues. In germline, CDR1 is SGHAT, CDR2 FQDESV (reference sequence). V was trimmed by 5 bases and J by 4 bases, leaving 14 bases between them. For the CDR3, the DNA is TGTGCCAGCAGCGGCGGGGCGCATGGAGAGACCCAGTACTTC. The encoded protein is CASSGGAHGETQYF.

The chain joins TRBV7-2 to TRBJ2-7; 8 positions match TRBD1. Germline values: CDR1 SGHTA, CDR2 FQGNSA. This CDR3 comprises 17 residues. V was pared by 4 bases and J by 4 bases, with 15 bases of the junction left unmatched. As DNA, the CDR3 is TGTGCCAGCAGCTCCGACACAGGGGGACTCCCTTTTTACGAGCAGTACTTC. It encodes CASSSDTGGLPFYEQYF.

The chain links TRBV18 to TRBJ2-1, with D perhaps TRBD1 (6 bases). Germline assignment: CDR1 KGHSH and CDR2 LQKENI. This CDR3 comprises 18 residues. Trimming removed 2 bases at V and 2 bases at J, with 19 bases between. The CDR3 region is CASSPFSWTVSTYNEQFF. CDR3 DNA sequence: TGTGCCAGCTCACCATTCTCTTGGACAGTCTCAACCTACAATGAGCAGTTCTTC. The whole variable domain, filled in from reference TRBV18 and TRBJ2-1, reads NAGVMQNPRHLVRRRGQEARLRCSPMKGHSHVYWYRQLPEEGLKFMVYLQKENIIDESGMPKERFSAEFPKEGPSILRIQQVVRGDSAAYFCASSPFSWTVSTYNEQFFGPGTRLTVL.

This chain links TRBV28 with TRBJ2-7; possibly TRBD2 for D (5 bases). The CDR3 runs to 12 residues. V lost 3 bases and J lost 4, with 7 bases in between. The germline V gene encodes CDR1 MDHEN and CDR2 SYDVKM. The CDR3 sequence: CASSFEGYEQYF. The DNA for the CDR3 is TGTGCCAGCAGTTTTGAGGGATACGAGCAGTACTTC.

The chain combines TRBV28 with TRBJ1-4, with D possibly matching TRBD1 (5 bases). The CDR3 runs to 12 residues. V shed 3 bases and J shed 10 bases, with 9 bases lying between them. Germline CDR1 and CDR2: MDHEN and SYDVKM. The DNA of the CDR3 is TGTGCCAGCAGTTTGGATACAGGAAAACTGTTTTTT. Translated, it gives CASSLDTGKLFF.

J is TRBJ2-1 and V is TRBV5-4; D may be TRBD1 (5 bases). The CDR3 sequence is 14 residues long. Trimming cost V 4 bases and J 7 bases, with 15 bases left between them. The germline V gene has CDR1 SGHNT and CDR2 YYREEE (reference sequence). CDR3 sequence reads: CASSLVLQENEQFF. The CDR3 region has the DNA TGTGCCAGCAGCCTAGTTCTACAGGAGAATGAGCAGTTCTTC.

The CDR3 region is CASSSRDFTYEQYF. The DNA of the CDR3 is TGTGCCAGCTCATCCCGGGACTTCACCTACGAGCAGTACTTC. V usage is TRBV18 and J usage is TRBJ2-7, with D possibly matching TRBD2 (6 bases). The germline CDR1 and CDR2 sequences are KGHSH and LQKENI. CDR3 size: 14 residues. With 5 bases removed from V and 2 bases from J, the gap between germline ends came to 13 bases. The full variable domain, rest sourced from reference TRBV18 and TRBJ2-7, is NAGVMQNPRHLVRRRGQEARLRCSPMKGHSHVYWYRQLPEEGLKFMVYLQKENIIDESGMPKERFSAEFPKEGPSILRIQQVVRGDSAAYFCASSSRDFTYEQYFGPGTRLTVT.

In DNA, the CDR3 is TGTGCCAGCAGCCAAAAAGGTCAGGTAGAAGGCACTGAAGCTTTCTTT. It codes for CASSQKGQVEGTEAFF. The chain employs TRBV21-1 and TRBJ1-1; TRBD1 is the table's D call and was not checked against the DNA. TRBV21-1 is noted as a pseudogene. This CDR3 has 16 amino acids.

The chain uses TRBV21-1 and TRBJ2-1; TRBD2 reflects the table's D call only, with no check against the DNA. TRBV21-1 is flagged as a pseudogene. CDR3 length: 11 residues. Here the CDR3 reads CASGGEGEQFF. DNA of the CDR3: TGTGCCAGCGGGGGGGAGGGAGAGCAGTTCTTC.

CDR3 sequence reads: CSVDSRGSMNTEAFF. The CDR3 DNA follows: TGCAGCGTTGATAGCAGGGGCAGCATGAACACTGAAGCTTTCTTT. This sequence joins TRBV29-1 and TRBJ1-1; D possibly corresponds to TRBD1 (6 bases). There are 15 residues in the CDR3. Per germline, CDR1 SQVTM and CDR2 ANQGSEA. The V end lost 3 bases, the J end lost 0 bases, and 14 bases lay between the germline ends.

CDR3 region: CASSLRDTVQETQYF. For the CDR3, the DNA is TGTGCCAGCAGCTTAAGGGACACCGTCCAAGAGACCCAGTACTTC. The rearrangement uses TRBV7-8 and TRBJ2-5, with a tentative D call TRBD1 (6 bases). The CDR3 loop spans 15 amino acids. Trimming shortened V by 2 bases and J by 1 base, and 11 bases separated the two germline ends. Germline CDR1 reads SGHVS; CDR2 reads FQNEAQ. Drawing the rest from reference TRBV7-8 and TRBJ2-5, the complete variable domain is GAGVSQSPRYKVAKRGQDVALRCDPISGHVSLFWYQQALGQGPEFLTYFQNEAQLDKSGLPSDRFFAERPEGSVSTLKIQRTQQEDSAVYLCASSLRDTVQETQYFGPGTRLLVL.

The chain carries TRBV19 and TRBJ1-6, with 9 bases that match TRBD1. Germline V gene lookup returns CDR1 LNHDA and CDR2 SQIVND (reference sequence). With 9 bases clipped from V and 0 bases from J, the junction kept 15 bases outside the gene matches. There are 19 residues in the CDR3. Written as DNA, the CDR3 is TGTGCCAGCACGGGATCCCAGACAGGGGGTAGCTCCTATAATTCACCCCTCCACTTT. Translation: CASTGSQTGGSSYNSPLHF.

The chain combines TRBV27 with TRBJ1-3, with D unresolved. CDR1 MNHEY and CDR2 SMNVEV come from the germline V gene (reference sequence). V was trimmed by 0 bases and J by 0 bases, leaving 6 bases between them. CDR3 length equals 15 residues. The CDR3 is CASSLSGSSGNTIYF. In DNA form, the CDR3 reads TGTGCCAGCAGTTTATCGGGGAGCTCTGGAAACACCATATATTTT.

This sequence joins TRBV19 and TRBJ1-5, with 8 bases lining up with TRBD1. The CDR3 covers 15 residues. V shed 10 bases, J shed 0 bases, and the junction held 8 bases outside the gene matches. Germline CDR1 and CDR2: LNHDA and SQIVND (reference sequence). The CDR3 DNA is TGTGCCACCAAGGGACAGGAGTATAGCAATCAGCCCCAGCATTTT. Translation: CATKGQEYSNQPQHF.

This clone was picked up one time. An end of the junction differs from the germline gene, which may be a read error. V usage is TRBV4-1 and J usage is TRBJ2-2, with 16 positions matching TRBD2. CDR1 and CDR2 (germline): MGHRA, YSYEKL. The CDR3 spans 19 residues. In DNA form, the CDR3 reads TGCGCCCGCAGCCCCGGGGGGACTAGCGGGGGGGCGAGCACCGGGGAGCTGTTTTTT. Protein: CARSPGGTSGGASTGELFF.

V is TRBV19 and J is TRBJ1-3; D remains unclear. V lost 1 base and J lost 0, with 13 bases in between. The germline gives CDR1 LNHDA, CDR2 SQIVND (reference sequence). The CDR3 is made up of 17 amino acids. CDR3 residues: CASSIANSRVSGNTIYF. For the CDR3, the DNA is TGTGCCAGTAGTATAGCCAACAGCCGAGTCTCTGGAAACACCATATATTTT.

The chain has TRBV6-2 or TRBV6-3 and TRBJ2-4; D is perhaps TRBD1 (5 bases). V lost 6 bases and J lost 0, with 15 bases in between. Germline-derived CDR1 and CDR2 are MNHEY and SVGEGT. CDR3 length: 16 amino acids. The CDR3 bases are TGTGCCAGCAGCTCTCTGACAGATCTAGCCAAAAACATTCAGTACTTC. Its translation is CASSSLTDLAKNIQYF.

This clone showed up many times. This chain joins TRBV19 and TRBJ2-1; D is possibly TRBD2 (6 bases). CDR3 size: 13 residues. Germline CDR1 LNHDA, CDR2 SQIVND (reference sequence). V was clipped by 7 bases and J by 13 bases, with 20 bases between them. As DNA, the CDR3 is TGTGCCAGTACCTCTTCTCCGGGGGATTGTCAGTTCTTC. Translated, it gives CASTSSPGDCQFF.

The chain carries TRBV6-4 and TRBJ1-2, with TRBD1 matching 10 bases. This CDR3 has 17 residues. The germline gives CDR1 MRHNA, CDR2 SNTAGT. Losses at the gene ends were 5 bases for V and 0 bases for J; bases not matched to a gene: 9. This chain's CDR3 is CASSRRPTGGTNYGYTF. The DNA for the CDR3 is TGTGCCAGCAGTAGACGACCGACAGGGGGCACTAACTATGGCTACACCTTC.

This clone has just one count. The chain employs TRBV3-1 (or the pseudogene TRBV3-2) and TRBJ2-2; TRBD1 aligns across 10 bases. Germline V CDR1 and CDR2: LGHDT, YNNKEL (reference sequence). CDR3 length: 13 residues. With 6 bases clipped from V and 12 bases from J, the junction kept 7 bases outside the gene matches. The CDR3 DNA sequence: TGTGCCAGCAGTCTGACAGGGGGCGAGAAGCTGTTTTTT. Its translation: CASSLTGGEKLFF.

The V and J genes are TRBV28 and TRBJ1-1; no firm D call. The CDR3 consists of 10 residues. Germline values: CDR1 MDHEN, CDR2 SYDVKM. V was shortened by 11 bases and J by 6 bases, with 10 bases between the two germline ends. The CDR3 reads CASGWAEAFF. The DNA of the CDR3 is TGTGCCTCGGGGTGGGCTGAAGCTTTCTTT.